This T cell receptor beta chain appears in the sequencing data of a study of graft-versus-host responses after intestinal transplantation. Background on the study: Grafts were multivisceral, liver-intestinal, or isolated intestinal. Anti-thymocyte globulin induction, then tacrolimus and steroids for 3 to 4 years, went to all recipients. Study-level points and caveats: Recipient marrow held GvH clones, some first seen in ileum or blood.

Germline loops: CDR1 KGHSH, CDR2 LQKENI. Trimming left V 3 bases short and J 3 bases short, with 8 bases between. The CDR3 covers 13 residues. For this clone: The antigen remains undetermined.

Clones were read by immunoSEQ multiplex PCR, and TCRdb kept only the in-frame ones, dropping some. The sample gives tens of thousands of clones, around 89% of which show up once; roughly 3.9% is in the top ten. The receptor's source is a human donor who was the organ donor for an intestinal transplant. This chain connects TRBV18 to TRBJ2-5; no clear D gene. Sequencing used unstimulated CD8+ T cells sorted from spleen or lymph node cells, obtained before transplant. The DNA of the CDR3 is TGTGCCAGCTCACCGGCAGTCGAAGAGACCCAGTACTTC. Its translation is CASSPAVEETQYF. Full variable domain (rest looked up from reference TRBV18 and TRBJ2-5): NAGVMQNPRHLVRRRGQEARLRCSPMKGHSHVYWYRQLPEEGLKFMVYLQKENIIDESGMPKERFSAEFPKEGPSILRIQQVVRGDSAAYFCASSPAVEETQYFGPGTRLLVL.